This T cell receptor (beta chain) emerged from a study of blood T cell repertoires in COVID-19. Study-level background: Material from acute and convalescent COVID-19 was sourced from the United States, Italy and Spain. Sources were T cells, B-cell-depleted T cells, or PBMCs; the material itself was cDNA or gDNA.

Authors' analysis steps: Estimated nucleated cell counts came from reference gene primer amplification. The assay was immunoSEQ multiplex PCR, and TCRdb's table has in-frame clones only and misses some. V and J calls and clone size are given by that table; D and trimming were obtained from the DNA. The data show some 140,000 clones, 65% to 80% seen once. Trimming removed 3 bases at V and 3 bases at J, with 6 bases between. This CDR3 has 13 amino acids. Germline CDR1 reads MDHEN; CDR2 reads SYDVKM. Sequenced input: peripheral blood. This TCR was sampled from a man between 60 and 70 years old with acute or convalescent COVID-19. The V call is TRBV28, the J call TRBJ2-1; the D is unclear. The CDR3 here is CASSFSSYNEQFF. The CDR3 DNA sequence: TGTGCCAGCAGTTTCTCGAGCTACAATGAGCAGTTCTTC. Full variable domain (outside the CDR3, taken from reference TRBV28 and TRBJ2-1): DVKVTQSSRYLVKRTGEKVFLECVQDMDHENMFWYRQDPGLGLRLIYFSYDVKMKEKGDIPEGYSVSREKKERFSLILESASTNQTSMYLCASSFSSYNEQFFGPGTRLTVL.